The rows below give T cell receptor beta chains drawn from one sample of a study of PD-1 blockade in classical Hodgkin lymphoma. Assay: immunoSEQ multiplex PCR; the TCRdb copy retains only in-frame clones and omits some. This table holds roughly 100,000 clones, roughly 89% found once. Source: peripheral blood mononuclear cells (PBMCs), taken before the fourth cycle of nivolumab. These receptors were taken from a human donor with classical Hodgkin lymphoma. Both conserved end residues are part of each CDR3. A D gene is named only where the DNA matches it firmly. The listing skips clone size in some rows; elsewhere it reads once, few, many or a size class.

size	V	D	length	J	CDR3	DNA
.	TRBV19	TRBD1	18	TRBJ2-6	CASSPRGTGGSGANVLTF	TGTGCCAGTAGTCCCAGAGGGACAGGGGGCTCTGGGGCCAACGTCCTGACTTTC
.	TRBV6-1	TRBD2	15	TRBJ2-1	CASNSGTSWGDEQFF	TGTGCCAGCAATTCGGGGACTAGTTGGGGCGATGAGCAGTTCTTC
.	TRBV7-9	TRBD1	15	TRBJ1-1	CASRFQGVGNTEAFF	TGTGCCAGCAGATTCCAGGGGGTGGGGAACACTGAAGCTTTCTTT
.	TRBV6-5	TRBD1	16	TRBJ2-7	CASSSPGQGKGYEQYF	TGTGCCAGCAGTTCCCCGGGACAGGGGAAAGGTTACGAGCAGTACTTC
.	TRBV2	.	14	TRBJ1-4	CASMLLATNEKLFF	TGTGCCAGCATGTTGTTAGCAACTAATGAAAAACTGTTTTTT
.	TRBV7-9	TRBD2	15	TRBJ2-1	CASSLSGSVYNEQFF	TGTGCCAGCAGCCTTAGCGGGAGCGTCTACAATGAGCAGTTCTTC
.	TRBV7-2	TRBD2	14	TRBJ2-7	CASSLGTSVDEQYF	TGTGCCAGCAGCTTAGGAACTAGCGTCGACGAGCAGTACTTC
.	TRBV29-1	.	13	TRBJ2-5	CSGGSPPMGTQYF	TGCAGCGGCGGGTCACCGCCTATGGGGACCCAGTACTTC
.	TRBV10-3	TRBD2	15	TRBJ2-7	CAISEGLAGFYEQYF	TGTGCCATCAGTGAGGGACTAGCGGGATTTTACGAGCAGTACTTC
.	TRBV5-1	.	12	TRBJ2-7	CASSPGAYEQYF	TGCGCCAGCAGCCCCGGGGCCTACGAGCAGTACTTC
once	TRBV10-1	.	14	TRBJ2-5	CASSESMWDETQYF	TGCGCCAGCAGTGAGTCGATGTGGGATGAGACCCAGTACTTC
.	TRBV28	TRBD1	16	TRBJ2-6	CASTGTGGSGANVLTF	TGTGCCAGCACCGGGACAGGGGGTTCTGGGGCCAACGTCCTGACTTTC
.	TRBV27	TRBD1	16	TRBJ2-7	CASSLSPGQGAGEQYF	TGTGCCAGCAGTTTATCCCCGGGACAGGGGGCGGGGGAGCAGTACTTC
.	TRBV7-9	.	12	TRBJ2-4	CATSGDGNIQYF	TGTGCCACCTCTGGTGATGGTAACATTCAGTACTTC
.	TRBV7-2	.	14	TRBJ2-7	CASSLFGSSYEQYF	TGTGCCAGCAGCTTATTTGGCTCCTCCTACGAGCAGTACTTC
.	TRBV5-1	.	14	TRBJ2-5	CASSFSWVGETQYF	TGCGCCAGCAGCTTTAGTTGGGTGGGGGAGACCCAGTACTTC